Detailed here is one T cell receptor beta chain. Its antigen is still unknown. Base-call qualities are not available, and no considerably larger clone is one nucleotide away. CDR1 and CDR2 are read off the germline V gene as SGHAT and FQNNGV. V drops 0 bases and J drops 3 bases, leaving 15 bases in between. The CDR3 goes from the cysteine to the phenylalanine over 17 residues. The retained sequence is limited to the CDR3, 51 bases, with the frame set at the first base. TCR CDR3 regions were amplified from genomic DNA by multiplex PCR using the deep immunoSEQ assay. Extracted genomic DNA from each cell subset was spread evenly across all wells of several immunoSEQ 96-well plates, with each plate serving as a replicate. For sorted subsets, 150 to 250 ng of genomic DNA, equivalent to around 29,000 T cell genomes, went into each replicate PCR. The purified libraries were quantified using a Qubit 3.0 fluorometer, sized with a Bioanalyzer 2100, and then quantified again using the KAPA Library Quantification kit. Every immunoSEQ 96-well plate was sequenced on a dedicated single-read 150-cycle Illumina NextSeq 550 flow cell. The source study handled its data this way. The immunoSEQ output contained only junctional sequences without quality scores, so filtering could not match that applied to full-length reads. Sequences were annotated with PyIR, a Python wrapper for IgBLAST v1.9, and V/J genes and CDR3 were assigned using IMGT germline references. Reads with weak V/J assignments (E-value above 1e-6), missing CDR3, stop codons, out-of-frame junctions, or ambiguous translated residues were removed. V3J clonotypes were defined by identical inferred V gene, J gene, and CDR3 amino acid sequence. Percentage overlap between repertoires was computed as shared unique clonotypes divided by the size of the smaller repertoire. RTK rarefaction, the Chao1 estimator, and Recon v2.1 estimates of unobserved clonotypes were used to assess repertoire richness. For all TCRbeta clonotypes obtained by the gDNA method from four donors, generation probabilities were computed with OLGA. TCRdb mirrors the immuneACCESS table, restricted to in-frame sequences. Some clones are absent from its copies; in checked studies, under half trace to an unresolved V gene, and the reason for the others is unknown. The V and J calls and the clone size are those of that table, but D and trimming were determined from the DNA. In this sample the table shows around 700,000 clones, more than 70% of which occur a single time. Less than 2% of the sample is in the top ten clones.

The donors were healthy, HIV-negative adults with no recently reported acute infections or vaccinations. Only Caucasian adults living in Nashville, Tennessee, USA were represented among the donors. Magnetic negative selection was used to enrich CD4+ T cells, after which naive cells were positively selected on CD45RA and the negative fraction became the memory subset. Blood was collected by leukapheresis, and PBMCs were isolated by Ficoll-Histopaque density gradient centrifugation and then cryopreserved in liquid nitrogen vapor phase. Purity and quantity of every magnetically sorted T cell population were checked by analytical flow cytometry. Each sorted fraction had its genomic DNA isolated and then quantified by UV absorbance on a Nanodrop 2000c. This sample is part of a study of shared clonotypes between healthy human individuals (dated by TCRdb to the early 2020s). Broadly, across the study: The cohort included three men and a couple of women between 18 and 49 years of age. Different laboratories and diverse techniques were used to prepare libraries and sequence TCR repertoires, to increase sequencing depth and limit assay-specific biases. For each donor, CD4 naive and CD4 memory were each run on three plates, CD8 naive on two plates, and CD8 memory on one plate. The study deeply sequenced blood TCR repertoires of five healthy adults to estimate repertoire size and the extent of clonotype sharing between individuals. Per donor, leukapheresis produced somewhere between about 0.9 and 9 billion PBMCs.

Beyond this particular receptor, the publication reports: Pairwise subsampling indicated that sequencing depth was expected to affect the degree of clonotype sharing among donors. Sampling was restricted to blood, and TCR repertoires in tissue are likely to differ from TCR repertoires in blood. Incomplete sequencing was indicated by rarefaction of sorted-subset datasets, despite the large sequencing depth. The small number of donors limited the genetic and exposure-history diversity represented. Naive subsets generally had larger estimated clonotype richness than memory subsets. Across a few donors, about 5% of naive CD4, approximately 3.6% of naive CD8, 2.3% of memory CD4, and around 0.4% of memory CD8 clonotypes were shared. Clonotypes shared by all four sorted-subset donors showed higher generation probabilities than non-shared clonotypes.

The clonotype comes from a woman younger than 45 in good health. The sequenced material came from memory CD4+ T cells sorted from blood. This specimen's cell subset or site label, per the study, means: CD45RA-negative fraction. The chain joins TRBV11-2 to TRBJ2-1; TRBD2 could be the D gene, as 6 bases match. The CDR3 reads as follows: CASSLDLRESVYNEQFF. The sequenced DNA is TGTGCCAGCAGCTTAGATCTTCGGGAGAGCGTCTACAATGAGCAGTTCTTC.